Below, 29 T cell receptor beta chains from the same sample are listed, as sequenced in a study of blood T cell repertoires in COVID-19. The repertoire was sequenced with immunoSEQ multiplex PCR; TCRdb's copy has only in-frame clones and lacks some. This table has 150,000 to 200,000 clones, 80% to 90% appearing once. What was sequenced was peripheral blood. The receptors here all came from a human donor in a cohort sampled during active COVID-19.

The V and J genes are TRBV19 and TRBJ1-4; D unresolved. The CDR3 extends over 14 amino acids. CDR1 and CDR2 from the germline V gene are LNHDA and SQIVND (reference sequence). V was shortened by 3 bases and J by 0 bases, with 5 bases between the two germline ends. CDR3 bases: TGTGCCAGTAGTATCGGTACAACTAATGAAAAACTGTTTTTT. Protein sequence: CASSIGTTNEKLFF.

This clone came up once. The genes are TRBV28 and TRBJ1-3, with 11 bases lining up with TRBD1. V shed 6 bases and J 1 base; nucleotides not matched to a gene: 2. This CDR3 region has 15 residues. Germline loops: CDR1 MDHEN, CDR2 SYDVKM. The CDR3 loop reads CASRGQGASGNTIYF. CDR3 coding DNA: TGTGCCAGCAGAGGACAGGGGGCTTCTGGAAACACCATATATTTT. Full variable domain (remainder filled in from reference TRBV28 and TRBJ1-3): DVKVTQSSRYLVKRTGEKVFLECVQDMDHENMFWYRQDPGLGLRLIYFSYDVKMKEKGDIPEGYSVSREKKERFSLILESASTNQTSMYLCASRGQGASGNTIYFGEGSWLTVV.

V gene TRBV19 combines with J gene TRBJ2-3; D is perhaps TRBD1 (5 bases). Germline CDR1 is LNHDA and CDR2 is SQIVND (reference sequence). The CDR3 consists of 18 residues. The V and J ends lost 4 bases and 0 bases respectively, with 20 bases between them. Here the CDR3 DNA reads TGTGCCAGTAGTAGATTCTCTACAGGTTCCCCGAGCACAGATACGCAGTATTTT. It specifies CASSRFSTGSPSTDTQYF.

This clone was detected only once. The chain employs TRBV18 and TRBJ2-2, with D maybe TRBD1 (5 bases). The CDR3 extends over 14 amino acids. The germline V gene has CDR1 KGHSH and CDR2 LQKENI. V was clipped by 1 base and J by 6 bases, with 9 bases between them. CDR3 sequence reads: CASSPQSGPGELFF. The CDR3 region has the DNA TGTGCCAGCTCACCACAGTCAGGGCCCGGGGAGCTGTTTTTT.

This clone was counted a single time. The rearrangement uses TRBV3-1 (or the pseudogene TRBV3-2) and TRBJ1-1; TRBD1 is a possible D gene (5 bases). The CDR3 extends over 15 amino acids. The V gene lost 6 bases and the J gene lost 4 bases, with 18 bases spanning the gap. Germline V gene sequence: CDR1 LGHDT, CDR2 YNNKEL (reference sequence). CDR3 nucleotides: TGTGCCAGCAGTGAGGCTAGGGGCATGGTCACTGAAGCTTTCTTT. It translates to CASSEARGMVTEAFF.

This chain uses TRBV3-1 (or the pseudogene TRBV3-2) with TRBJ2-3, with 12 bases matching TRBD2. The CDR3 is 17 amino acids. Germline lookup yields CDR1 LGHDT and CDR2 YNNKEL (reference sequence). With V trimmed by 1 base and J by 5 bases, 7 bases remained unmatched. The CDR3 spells CASSQASSGRAVDTQYF. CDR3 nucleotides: TGTGCCAGCAGCCAAGCATCTAGCGGGAGGGCTGTAGATACGCAGTATTTT.

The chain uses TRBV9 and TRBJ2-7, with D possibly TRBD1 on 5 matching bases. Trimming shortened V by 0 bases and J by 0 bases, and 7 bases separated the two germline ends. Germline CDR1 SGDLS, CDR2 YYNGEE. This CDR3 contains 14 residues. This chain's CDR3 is CASSVGTFSYEQYF. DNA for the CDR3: TGTGCCAGCAGCGTAGGGACATTCTCCTACGAGCAGTACTTC. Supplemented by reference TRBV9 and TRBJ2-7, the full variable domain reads DSGVTQTPKHLITATGQRVTLRCSPRSGDLSVYWYQQSLDQGLQFLIQYYNGEERAKGNILERFSAQQFPDLHSELNLSSLELGDSALYFCASSVGTFSYEQYFGPGTRLTVT.

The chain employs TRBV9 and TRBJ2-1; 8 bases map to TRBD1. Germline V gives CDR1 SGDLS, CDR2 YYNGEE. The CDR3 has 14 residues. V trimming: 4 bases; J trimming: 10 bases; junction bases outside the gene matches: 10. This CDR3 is CASSRQGTRLEQFF. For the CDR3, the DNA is TGTGCCAGCAGCCGACAGGGGACGAGGTTGGAGCAGTTCTTC.

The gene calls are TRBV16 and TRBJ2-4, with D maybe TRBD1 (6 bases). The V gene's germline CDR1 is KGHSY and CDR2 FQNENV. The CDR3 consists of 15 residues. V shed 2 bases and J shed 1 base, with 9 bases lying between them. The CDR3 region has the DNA TGTGCCAGCAGCCAAGCCCAGGGGGCCAAAAACATTCAGTACTTC. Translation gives CASSQAQGAKNIQYF.

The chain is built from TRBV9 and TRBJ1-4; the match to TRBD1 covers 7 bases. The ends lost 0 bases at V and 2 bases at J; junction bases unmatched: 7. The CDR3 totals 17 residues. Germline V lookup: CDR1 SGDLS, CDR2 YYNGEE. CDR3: CASSVGQGRYTNEKLFF. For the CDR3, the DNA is TGTGCCAGCAGCGTAGGACAGGGACGGTACACTAATGAAAAACTGTTTTTT.

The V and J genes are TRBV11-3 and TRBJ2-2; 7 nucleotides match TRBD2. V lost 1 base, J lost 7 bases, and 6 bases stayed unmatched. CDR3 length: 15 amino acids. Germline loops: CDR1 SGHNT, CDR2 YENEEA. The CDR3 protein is CASSLVPGGIGELFF. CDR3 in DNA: TGTGCCAGCAGCTTAGTTCCGGGGGGAATCGGGGAGCTGTTTTTT.

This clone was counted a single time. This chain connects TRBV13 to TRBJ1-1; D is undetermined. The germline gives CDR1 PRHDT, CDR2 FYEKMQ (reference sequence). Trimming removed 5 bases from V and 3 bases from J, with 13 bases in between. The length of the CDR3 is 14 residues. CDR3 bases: TGTGCCAGCAGCCCGCGGGTCGAAGACACTGAAGCTTTCTTT. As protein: CASSPRVEDTEAFF.

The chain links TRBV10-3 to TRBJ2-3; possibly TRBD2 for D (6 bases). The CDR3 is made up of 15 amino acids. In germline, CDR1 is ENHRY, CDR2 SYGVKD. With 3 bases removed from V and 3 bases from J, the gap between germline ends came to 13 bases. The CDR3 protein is CAISDLSGVTDTQYF. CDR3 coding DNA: TGTGCCATCAGTGATTTATCGGGAGTGACAGATACGCAGTATTTT.

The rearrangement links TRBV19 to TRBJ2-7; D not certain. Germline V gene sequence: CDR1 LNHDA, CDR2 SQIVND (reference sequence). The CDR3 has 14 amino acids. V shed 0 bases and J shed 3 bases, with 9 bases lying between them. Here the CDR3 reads CASSIDLWSYEQYF. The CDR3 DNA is TGTGCCAGTAGTATAGATCTTTGGAGCTACGAGCAGTACTTC.

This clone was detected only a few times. The CDR3 spells CASSRVVETQYF. The CDR3 DNA reads TGTGCCAGCAGTCGGGTTGTGGAGACCCAGTACTTC. This chain connects TRBV2 to TRBJ2-5; D is unresolved. CDR1 SNHLY and CDR2 FYNNEI come from the germline V gene. The CDR3 is made up of 12 amino acids. The V and J ends lost 5 bases and 5 bases respectively, with 9 bases between them.

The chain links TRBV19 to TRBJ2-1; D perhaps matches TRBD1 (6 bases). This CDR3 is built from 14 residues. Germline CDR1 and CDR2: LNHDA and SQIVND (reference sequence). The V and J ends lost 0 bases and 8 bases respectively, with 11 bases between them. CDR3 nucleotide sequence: TGTGCCAGTAGTATAGAGGGGGCGATGGATGAGCAGTTCTTC. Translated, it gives CASSIEGAMDEQFF.

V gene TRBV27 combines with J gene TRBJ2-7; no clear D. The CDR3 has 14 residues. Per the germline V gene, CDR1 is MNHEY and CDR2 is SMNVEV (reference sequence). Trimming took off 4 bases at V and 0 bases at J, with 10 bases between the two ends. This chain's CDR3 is CASSYQGDSYEQYF. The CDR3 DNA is TGTGCCAGCAGTTATCAAGGAGACTCCTACGAGCAGTACTTC.

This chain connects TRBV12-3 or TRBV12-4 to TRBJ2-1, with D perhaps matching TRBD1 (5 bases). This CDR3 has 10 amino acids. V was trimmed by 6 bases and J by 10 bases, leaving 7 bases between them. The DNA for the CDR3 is TGTGCCAGCAGCAACAGGGAGCAGTTCTTC. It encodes CASSNREQFF.

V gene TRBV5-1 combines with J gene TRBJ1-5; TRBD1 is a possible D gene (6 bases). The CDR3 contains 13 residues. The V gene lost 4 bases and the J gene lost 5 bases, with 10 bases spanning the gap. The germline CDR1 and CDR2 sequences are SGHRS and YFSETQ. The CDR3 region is CASSAAGDQPQHF. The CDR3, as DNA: TGCGCCAGCAGCGCAGCAGGGGATCAGCCCCAGCATTTT.

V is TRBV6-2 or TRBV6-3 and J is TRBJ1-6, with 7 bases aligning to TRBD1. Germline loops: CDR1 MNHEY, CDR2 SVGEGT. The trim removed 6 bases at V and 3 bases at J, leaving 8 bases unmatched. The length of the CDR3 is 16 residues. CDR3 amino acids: CASSRGQLSYNSPLHF. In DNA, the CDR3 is TGTGCCAGCAGCAGGGGACAGCTGAGCTATAATTCACCCCTCCACTTT.

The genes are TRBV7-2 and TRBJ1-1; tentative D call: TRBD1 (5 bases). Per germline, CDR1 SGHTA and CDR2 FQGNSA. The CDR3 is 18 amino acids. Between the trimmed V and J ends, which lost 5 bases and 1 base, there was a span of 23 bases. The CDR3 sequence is CASSLLTWGGGQNTEAFF. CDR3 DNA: TGTGCCAGCAGCCTATTGACTTGGGGGGGAGGGCAGAACACTGAAGCTTTCTTT.

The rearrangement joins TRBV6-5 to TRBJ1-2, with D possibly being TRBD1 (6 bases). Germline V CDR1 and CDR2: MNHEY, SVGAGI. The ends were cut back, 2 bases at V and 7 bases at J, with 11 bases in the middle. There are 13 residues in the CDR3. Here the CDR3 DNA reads TGTGCCAGCAGTTACCGGGGGGCGTTTGGCTACACCTTC. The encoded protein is CASSYRGAFGYTF.

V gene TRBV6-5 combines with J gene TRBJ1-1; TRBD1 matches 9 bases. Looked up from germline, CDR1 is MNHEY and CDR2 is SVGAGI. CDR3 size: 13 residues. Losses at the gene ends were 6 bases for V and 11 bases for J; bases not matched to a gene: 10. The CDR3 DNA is TGTGCCAGCAGAGATTACAGGGGGCTTTGGGCTTTCTTT. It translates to CASRDYRGLWAFF.

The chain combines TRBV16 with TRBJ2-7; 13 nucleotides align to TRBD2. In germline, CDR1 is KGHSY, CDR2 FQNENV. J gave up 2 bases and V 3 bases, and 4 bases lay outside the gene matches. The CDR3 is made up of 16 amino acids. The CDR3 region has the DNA TGTGCCAGCAGCCAGCCGGGACTAGCGGGAACCTACGAGCAGTACTTC. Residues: CASSQPGLAGTYEQYF.

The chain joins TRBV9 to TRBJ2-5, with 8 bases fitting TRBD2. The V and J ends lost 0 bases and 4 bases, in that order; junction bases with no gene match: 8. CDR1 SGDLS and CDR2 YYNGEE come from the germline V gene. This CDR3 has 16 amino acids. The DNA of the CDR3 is TGTGCCAGCAGCGTAGGGCCGGGACTAGATTTAGAGACCCAGTACTTC. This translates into CASSVGPGLDLETQYF.

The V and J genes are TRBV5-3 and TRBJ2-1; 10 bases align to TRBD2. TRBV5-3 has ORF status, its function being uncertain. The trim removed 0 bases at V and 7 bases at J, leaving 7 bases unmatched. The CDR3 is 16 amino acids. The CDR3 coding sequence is TGTGCCAGAAGCTTGGGAAGCGGGAGGGCCCGGAATGAGCAGTTCTTC. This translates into CARSLGSGRARNEQFF.

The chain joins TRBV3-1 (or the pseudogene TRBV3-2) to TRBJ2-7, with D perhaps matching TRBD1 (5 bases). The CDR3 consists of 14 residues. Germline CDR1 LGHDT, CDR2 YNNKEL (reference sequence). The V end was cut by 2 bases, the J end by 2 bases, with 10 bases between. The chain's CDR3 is CASSQSTVPYEQYF. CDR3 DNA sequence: TGTGCCAGCAGCCAATCGACAGTCCCCTACGAGCAGTACTTC.

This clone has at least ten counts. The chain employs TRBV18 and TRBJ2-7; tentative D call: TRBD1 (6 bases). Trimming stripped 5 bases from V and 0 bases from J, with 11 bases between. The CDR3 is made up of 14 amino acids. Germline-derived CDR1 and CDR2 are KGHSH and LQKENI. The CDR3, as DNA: TGTGCCAGCTCATCCCAGGACAGCTCCTACGAGCAGTACTTC. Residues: CASSSQDSSYEQYF. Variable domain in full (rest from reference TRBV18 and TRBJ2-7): NAGVMQNPRHLVRRRGQEARLRCSPMKGHSHVYWYRQLPEEGLKFMVYLQKENIIDESGMPKERFSAEFPKEGPSILRIQQVVRGDSAAYFCASSSQDSSYEQYFGPGTRLTVT.

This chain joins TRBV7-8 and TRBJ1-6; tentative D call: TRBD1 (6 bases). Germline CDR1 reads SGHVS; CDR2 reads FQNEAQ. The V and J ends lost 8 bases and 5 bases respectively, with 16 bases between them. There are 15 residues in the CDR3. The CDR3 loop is CASAGWGQDNSPLHF. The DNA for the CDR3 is TGTGCCAGCGCCGGCTGGGGGCAGGATAATTCACCCCTCCACTTT.